One and the same sample provided the 2 T cell receptor beta chains below, sequenced in a study of chemoradiotherapy in HPV16-positive cancers. Data came from immunoSEQ multiplex PCR; TCRdb stores just in-frame clones and leaves some out. The sample has about 22,000 clones; roughly 90% are singletons. Sequencing was performed on blood, taken from a patient who underwent chemoradiotherapy. These receptors were collected from a human donor with HPV-associated anogenital cancer.

Here the CDR3 reads CASSLGQDGNTIYF. CDR3 nucleotide sequence: TGCGCCAGCAGCTTGGGGCAGGATGGAAACACCATATATTTT. The chain uses TRBV5-1 and TRBJ1-3; the D is unclear. The CDR3 is 14 amino acids. Per the germline V gene, CDR1 is SGHRS and CDR2 is YFSETQ. The ends were cut back, 0 bases at V and 3 bases at J, with 7 bases in the middle.

The chain combines TRBV5-1 with TRBJ2-2; the D is unclear. The length of the CDR3 is 14 residues. Trimming removed 1 base from V and 1 base from J, with 5 bases in between. CDR1 is SGHRS, CDR2 YFSETQ, per germline. Here the CDR3 reads CASSLNVNTGELFF. CDR3 DNA: TGCGCCAGCAGCTTGAACGTGAACACCGGGGAGCTGTTTTTT.